A selection of T cell receptor beta chains follows, all from one sample in a study of cytotoxic CD8 clonotypes in ibrutinib-treated CLL. The method was immunoSEQ multiplex PCR; TCRdb's version includes in-frame clones alone and lacks a portion of them. Among some 85,000 clones listed, over 60% were seen once. The input for sequencing was PBMCs, taken after 24 months of ibrutinib treatment. These receptors originate from a human donor with chronic lymphocytic leukemia. Both conserved end residues are part of each CDR3. Only some rows state a clone size, as once, few, many or a class for expanded clones.

cdr3_aa: CSSTLIPEAFF; v_call: TRBV20-1; clone_size: .
cdr3_aa: CASRRLAGGYNEQFF; v_call: TRBV6-1; clone_size: .
cdr3_aa: CASSLGTGGYEQFF; v_call: TRBV4-1; clone_size: .
cdr3_aa: CASSLDRNQPQHF; v_call: TRBV5-1; clone_size: .
cdr3_aa: CASNIRTEAFF; v_call: TRBV6-1; clone_size: .
cdr3_aa: CASSLVLAGYNEQFF; v_call: TRBV27; clone_size: .
cdr3_aa: CASSLVPSGNTDTQYF; v_call: TRBV7-2; clone_size: few
cdr3_aa: CASSLVPQGSSYEQYF; v_call: TRBV11-3; clone_size: .
cdr3_aa: CASSLWAGGFDGYTF; v_call: TRBV19; clone_size: once
cdr3_aa: CASRTGYEQYF; v_call: TRBV5-1; clone_size: .
cdr3_aa: CASSVSGPSYEQYF; v_call: TRBV2; clone_size: .
cdr3_aa: CASSEKNRGLEGYTF; v_call: TRBV10-1; clone_size: few
cdr3_aa: CASSLEKREQYF; v_call: TRBV5-6; clone_size: once
cdr3_aa: CASSPGWTEAFF; v_call: TRBV11-2; clone_size: .
cdr3_aa: CASSRDRLSNQPQHF; v_call: TRBV19; clone_size: .
cdr3_aa: CASSLDRLAGGYTF; v_call: TRBV11-2; clone_size: .
cdr3_aa: CASSVVPSGRGNEQFF; v_call: TRBV9; clone_size: .
cdr3_aa: CATCEVENTEAFF; v_call: TRBV15; clone_size: .
cdr3_aa: CASSLRRGPHEQYF; v_call: TRBV7-2; clone_size: .
cdr3_aa: CASILSPFPGAGEQFF; v_call: TRBV11-2; clone_size: .
cdr3_aa: CASTGGGAPSYGYTF; v_call: TRBV28; clone_size: .
cdr3_aa: CASSPTAGGMDTQYF; v_call: TRBV18; clone_size: .
cdr3_aa: CASSVKSGSPLHF; v_call: TRBV9; clone_size: .
cdr3_aa: CASSLESTAKTQYF; v_call: TRBV7-3; clone_size: .
cdr3_aa: CASSIPFSFSDPYGYTF; v_call: TRBV19; clone_size: few
cdr3_aa: CASREGPVQETQYF; v_call: TRBV5-1; clone_size: .
cdr3_aa: CASSLVDLSPLHF; v_call: TRBV7-2; clone_size: .
cdr3_aa: CAWSVISEQYF; v_call: TRBV30; clone_size: few
cdr3_aa: CASSPGGPGALRGYTF; v_call: TRBV5-4; clone_size: .
cdr3_aa: CASGQNNQPQHF; v_call: TRBV19; clone_size: .
cdr3_aa: CASSPFWGRGTGELFF; v_call: TRBV9; clone_size: .
cdr3_aa: CASRPGTHNTEAFF; v_call: TRBV28; clone_size: .
cdr3_aa: CASSTPRQGQHF; v_call: TRBV19; clone_size: .
cdr3_aa: CASSPGSTDTQYF; v_call: TRBV4-1; clone_size: .
cdr3_aa: CASSPLPGLTSGANVLTF; v_call: TRBV27; clone_size: .
cdr3_aa: CASSSGTSGLETQYF; v_call: TRBV11-3; clone_size: .
cdr3_aa: CASMKPGTPWGNEQFF; v_call: TRBV6-6; clone_size: .
cdr3_aa: CASTSSGSEWETQYF; v_call: TRBV7-6; clone_size: .
cdr3_aa: CASSLEASGDQYF; v_call: TRBV11-2; clone_size: few
cdr3_aa: CASSAYSGNAYEQYF; v_call: TRBV19; clone_size: .
cdr3_aa: CASTDRDRKYGDGSGIYNEQFF; v_call: TRBV10-1; clone_size: .